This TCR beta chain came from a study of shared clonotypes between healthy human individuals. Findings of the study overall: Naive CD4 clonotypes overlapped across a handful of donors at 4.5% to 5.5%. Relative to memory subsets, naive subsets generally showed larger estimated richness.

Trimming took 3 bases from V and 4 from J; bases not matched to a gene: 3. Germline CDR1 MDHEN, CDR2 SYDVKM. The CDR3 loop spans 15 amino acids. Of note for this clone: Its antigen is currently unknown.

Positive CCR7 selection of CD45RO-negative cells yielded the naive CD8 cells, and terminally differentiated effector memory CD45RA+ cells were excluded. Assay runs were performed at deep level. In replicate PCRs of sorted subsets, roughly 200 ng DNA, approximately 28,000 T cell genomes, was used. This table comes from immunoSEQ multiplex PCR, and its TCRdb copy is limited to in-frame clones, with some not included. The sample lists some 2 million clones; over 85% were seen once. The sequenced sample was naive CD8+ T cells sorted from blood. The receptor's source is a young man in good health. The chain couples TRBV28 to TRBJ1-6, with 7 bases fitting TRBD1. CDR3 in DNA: TGTGCCAGCAGTTTGGAGGGGGCTTATAATTCACCCCTCCACTTT. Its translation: CASSLEGAYNSPLHF.